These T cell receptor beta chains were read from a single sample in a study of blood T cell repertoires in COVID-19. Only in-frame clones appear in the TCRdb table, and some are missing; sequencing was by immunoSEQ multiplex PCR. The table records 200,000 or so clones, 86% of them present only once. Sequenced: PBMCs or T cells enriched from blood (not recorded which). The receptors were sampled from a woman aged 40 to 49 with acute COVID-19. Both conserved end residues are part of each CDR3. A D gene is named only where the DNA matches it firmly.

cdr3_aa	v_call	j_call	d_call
CASSFAGGDTIYF	TRBV7-8	TRBJ1-3	.
CASSARTGRDTGELFF	TRBV27	TRBJ2-2	.
CASSRRSGSSAGELFF	TRBV2	TRBJ2-2	TRBD2
CASSLPRQAPTREQYF	TRBV28	TRBJ2-7	.
CASSQEPPGVGPHQPQHF	TRBV4-1	TRBJ1-5	.
CSVVLDSGNTIYF	TRBV29-1	TRBJ1-3	.
CASSLTSGTGANVLTF	TRBV5-1	TRBJ2-6	TRBD2
CASSWAGYNEQFF	TRBV7-9	TRBJ2-1	.
CASSQVRTGVRYGYTF	TRBV14	TRBJ1-2	TRBD1
CASTDDRGRTEAFF	TRBV6-5	TRBJ1-1	TRBD1
CASSMGGPNYGYTF	TRBV19	TRBJ1-2	.
CASSLGTSGRGSPYTQYF	TRBV13	TRBJ2-3	TRBD2
CASSRTGLGELFF	TRBV5-5	TRBJ2-2	TRBD2
CASRTGLAGAQITQYF	TRBV28	TRBJ2-3	TRBD2
CASSPGQGATEAFF	TRBV18	TRBJ1-1	TRBD1
CASSPTGAAGGSPLHF	TRBV19	TRBJ1-6	TRBD1
CASSLVRRDIYNEQFF	TRBV11-3	TRBJ2-1	.
CAISDQGMGQPQHF	TRBV10-3	TRBJ1-5	.
CASSLQIRAEQYF	TRBV7-2	TRBJ2-7	.
CASSSDRGRDYEQYF	TRBV28	TRBJ2-7	TRBD1
CASSLAGRGNYEQYF	TRBV28	TRBJ2-7	.
CASSRGGALNQPQHF	TRBV10-2	TRBJ1-5	TRBD1
CATSRDTGKAEAFF	TRBV15	TRBJ1-1	.
CATSDSRGYQPQHF	TRBV24-1	TRBJ1-5	.
CASSIRGNTEAFF	TRBV5-1	TRBJ1-1	.
CASSPRDRGRGNTIYF	TRBV3-1/TRBV3-2	TRBJ1-3	TRBD1
CASSGGLLPNNEQFF	TRBV5-4	TRBJ2-1	TRBD2
CASRRTVTDTQYF	TRBV5-1	TRBJ2-3	.